The source of this TCR beta chain is a study of graft-versus-host responses after intestinal transplantation. Study details: Recipients got multivisceral, liver-intestinal, or isolated intestinal transplants. Recipients across the board were started on anti-thymocyte globulin induction, then kept on tacrolimus and steroids for roughly 3 years. Study observations and caveats: GvH clone levels peaked in circulation, and this peak was associated with early post-transplant HvG declines. GvH clones turned up in recipient marrow; some had shown up first in ileum or blood.

The assay was immunoSEQ multiplex PCR, and TCRdb's table has in-frame clones only and misses some. The table records under 150,000 clones, 90% of them present only once. This clone occurred once. The target antigen is unknown. V dropped 1 base and J dropped 6 bases, with 13 bases sitting between them. Germline values: CDR1 SGHTA, CDR2 FQGTGA. The CDR3 totals 14 residues. The source is a human donor who received an intestinal transplant. Sequencing used unstimulated CD4+ T cells sorted from spleen or lymph node cells, obtained before intestinal transplant. The gene calls are TRBV7-3 and TRBJ2-7, with a tentative D call TRBD1 (7 bases). CDR3 amino acids: CASSLIAGGGEQYF. CDR3 DNA: TGTGCCAGCAGCTTAATCGCAGGGGGAGGCGAGCAGTACTTC.